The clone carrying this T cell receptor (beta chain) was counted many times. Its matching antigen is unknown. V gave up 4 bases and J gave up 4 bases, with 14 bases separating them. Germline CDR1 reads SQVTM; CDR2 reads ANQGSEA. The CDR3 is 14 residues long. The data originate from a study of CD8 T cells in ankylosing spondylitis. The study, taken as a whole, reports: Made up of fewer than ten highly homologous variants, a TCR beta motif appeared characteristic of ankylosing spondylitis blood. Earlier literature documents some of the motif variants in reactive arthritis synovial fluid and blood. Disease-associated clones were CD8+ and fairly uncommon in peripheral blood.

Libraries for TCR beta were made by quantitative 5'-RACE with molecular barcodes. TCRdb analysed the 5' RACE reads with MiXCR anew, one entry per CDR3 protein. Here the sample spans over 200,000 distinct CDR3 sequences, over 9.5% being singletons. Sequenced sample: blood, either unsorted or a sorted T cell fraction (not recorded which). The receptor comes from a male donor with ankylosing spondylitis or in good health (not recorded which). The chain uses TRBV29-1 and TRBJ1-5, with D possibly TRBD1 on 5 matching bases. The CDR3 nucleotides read TGCAGCGTTGGAGAGGGGCTAGGGAATCAGCCCCAGCATTTT. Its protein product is CSVGEGLGNQPQHF. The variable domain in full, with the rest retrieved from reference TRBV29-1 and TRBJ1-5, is SAVISQKPSRDICQRGTSLTIQCQVDSQVTMMFWYRQQPGQSLTLIATANQGSEATYESGFVIDKFPISRPNLTFSTLTVSNMSPEDSSIYLCSVGEGLGNQPQHFGDGTRLSIL.